This is a list of T cell receptor beta chains from one sample in a study of blood T cells in healthy people across ages. In TCRdb, the 5' RACE reads were re-called with MiXCR into one record per CDR3 protein. The sample holds over a million distinct CDR3 sequences; approximately 60% are singletons and the top ten take 6.5% to 8.5%. Source material: blood. All receptors come from a man between 18 and 35 years old in good health. CDR3s include the opening cysteine and the closing phenylalanine or tryptophan. The D gene is left open where the match is weak. Not all rows give a size; the values are once, few, many and, for expanded clones, a class.

TRBV13	-	TRBD1	TRBJ2-5	CASSEPGTVETQYF	TGTGCCAGCAGCGAGCCCGGGACAGTAGAGACCCAGTACTTC
TRBV7-2	-	TRBD2	TRBJ2-3	CASSFPSGGAGGTDTQYF	TGTGCCAGCAGCTTTCCCAGCGGGGGGGCGGGTGGCACAGATACGCAGTATTTT
TRBV7-4	-	-	TRBJ1-3	CASSFDRVLYSGNTIYF	TGTGCCAGCAGCTTTGATCGGGTTCTCTACTCGGGAAACACCATATATTTT
TRBV7-9	few	-	TRBJ2-3	CASSSPLGGSPSTDTQYF	TGTGCCAGCAGCTCGCCGTTGGGTGGCAGCCCCAGCACAGATACGCAGTATTTT
TRBV20-1	once	TRBD1	TRBJ1-1	CSARYQGAYAFF	TGCAGTGCTAGATACCAGGGGGCCTATGCTTTCTTT
TRBV5-1	few	TRBD1	TRBJ2-1	CASSGRDRAIDEQFF	TGCGCCAGCAGCGGCCGGGACAGGGCTATAGATGAGCAGTTCTTC
TRBV20-1	once	-	TRBJ1-6	CSARVVGGATNNSPLHF	TGCAGTGCTAGGGTCGTCGGAGGGGCGACAAATAATTCACCCCTCCACTTT
TRBV7-2	-	-	TRBJ2-3	CASNLRPLTDTQYF	TGTGCCAGCAACCTGCGGCCCCTCACAGATACGCAGTATTTT
TRBV9	few	-	TRBJ2-4	CASSPNPGDKNIQYF	TGTGCCAGCAGCCCAAACCCTGGGGACAAAAACATTCAGTACTTC
TRBV12-3/TRBV12-4	-	-	TRBJ1-5	CASSFGSVVYQPQHF	TGTGCCAGCAGTTTTGGTTCGGTGGTATATCAGCCCCAGCATTTT